These T cell receptor beta chains were read from a single sample in a study of T cell responses to AZD1222 COVID-19 vaccine. The table came from immunoSEQ multiplex PCR; TCRdb's copy has only in-frame clones and leaves some out. The data contain around 97,000 clones, roughly 89% of them seen just once; the ten biggest clones take up 35% to 50%. The sequences come from peripheral blood, collected on day 0 of AZD1222 vaccination. The source of these receptors is an adult in good health. CDR3s include the opening cysteine and the closing phenylalanine or tryptophan. Each record gives: J gene, clone size, V gene, D gene, CDR3 DNA, CDR3 protein. The D gene is left open where the match is weak. Some rows mark clone size as missing; the rest say once, few, many or name a class of expanded clone.

TRBJ1-1 | NA | TRBV7-2 | NA | TGTGCCACCTCAGAAAGGGGGGTAACTGAAGCTTTCTTT | CATSERGVTEAFF
TRBJ2-3 | NA | TRBV24-1 | NA | TGTGCCACCAGTGATCGACTAGTAGATACGCAGTATTTT | CATSDRLVDTQYF
TRBJ2-7 | once | TRBV7-3 | NA | TGTGCCAGCACCGGACGGACCTCCTACGAGCAGTACTTC | CASTGRTSYEQYF
TRBJ1-2 | NA | TRBV6-5 | NA | TGTGCCAGCAGTTACTCGACCCAGCAGGGCTACACCTTC | CASSYSTQQGYTF
TRBJ2-3 | once | TRBV7-2 | NA | TGTGCCAGCAGCCGCTTTGGAGATACGCAGTATTTT | CASSRFGDTQYF
TRBJ2-7 | once | TRBV19 | TRBD1 | TGTGCCAGTAGTAACCAAATAAGGACAGGGAGAGCCTACGAGCAGTACTTC | CASSNQIRTGRAYEQYF
TRBJ2-7 | NA | TRBV27 | TRBD2 | TGTGCCAGCAGTCTTCACACTAGCGGGAGCGGGTACGAGCAGTACTTC | CASSLHTSGSGYEQYF
TRBJ2-7 | NA | TRBV28 | TRBD1 | TGTGCCAGCAGTTTACCAGGGGGAATAAACTACGAGCAGTACTTC | CASSLPGGINYEQYF
TRBJ2-2 | NA | TRBV20-1 | NA | TGCAGTGCCATCGGGTCCACGGGGCTGTTTTTT | CSAIGSTGLFF
TRBJ1-1 | NA | TRBV28 | TRBD1 | TGTGCCAGCAGTTTCCTCGGGACAGGCTCGACTGAAGCTTTCTTT | CASSFLGTGSTEAFF
TRBJ1-4 | NA | TRBV28 | TRBD1 | TGTGCCACCAGGGACAGTCCAAATGAAAAACTGTTTTTT | CATRDSPNEKLFF
TRBJ1-6 | NA | TRBV28 | NA | TGTGCCAGTCGGCAGACGAATAATTCACCCCTCCACTTT | CASRQTNNSPLHF
TRBJ1-4 | once | TRBV30 | NA | TGTGCCTGGAGCGTGACTGCTTTTAATGAAAAACTGTTTTTT | CAWSVTAFNEKLFF
TRBJ1-5 | NA | TRBV7-2 | TRBD1 | TGTGCCAGCAGCTTAAGCGGGAGGGGACAGTATAGCAATCAGCCCCAGCATTTT | CASSLSGRGQYSNQPQHF
TRBJ1-1 | NA | TRBV27 | TRBD1 | TGTGCCAGCATTCCCTCAGGGGGGAACACTGAAGCTTTCTTT | CASIPSGGNTEAFF
TRBJ1-5 | NA | TRBV7-8 | NA | TGTGCCAGCAGCCTAGGGGTTTACGGCAATCAGCCCCAGCATTTT | CASSLGVYGNQPQHF
TRBJ2-7 | NA | TRBV14 | NA | TGTGCCAGCAGCCTAATGACGGGTGGGTACGAGCAGTACTTC | CASSLMTGGYEQYF
TRBJ1-6 | NA | TRBV19 | TRBD1 | TGTGCCAGTAGTTTCTACAGGGGGGAGAATTCACCCCTCCACTTT | CASSFYRGENSPLHF
TRBJ1-6 | NA | TRBV9 | NA | TGTGCCAGCAGCGAGACAGTAGCCAATTCACCCCTCCACTTT | CASSETVANSPLHF
TRBJ2-3 | NA | TRBV19 | NA | TGTGCCAGTAGTTCCCGGACTAGTTTGATGGACAGGGATACGCAGTATTTT | CASSSRTSLMDRDTQYF
TRBJ1-2 | NA | TRBV9 | NA | TGTGCCAGCGTAAGGACTAACTATGGCTACACCTTC | CASVRTNYGYTF
TRBJ2-5 | NA | TRBV5-1 | NA | TGCGCCAGCAGCCTTTCCGTGGAGACCCAGTACTTC | CASSLSVETQYF
TRBJ2-7 | few | TRBV18 | NA | TGTGCCAGCTCACGGGGACGGGACGAGCAGTACTTC | CASSRGRDEQYF
TRBJ2-1 | once | TRBV19 | NA | TGTGCCAGTAGTATAGATCCCCCCGCTTGGGCGGGTGAGCAGTTCTTC | CASSIDPPAWAGEQFF
TRBJ2-1 | NA | TRBV7-2 | TRBD2 | TGTGCCAGCAGCTTGGGAGGTAGCGGGAGTACAAATGAGCAGTTCTTC | CASSLGGSGSTNEQFF
TRBJ2-3 | once | TRBV6-8 | TRBD2 | TGTGCCAGCAGTCACCCGGGAAGCGGGAGGAGGGTAAGCCCAGATACGCAGTATTTT | CASSHPGSGRRVSPDTQYF
TRBJ1-5 | NA | TRBV6-5 | NA | TGTGCCAGCAGTTACTCGAAGGTGTCGCCTCATCAGCCCCAGCATTTT | CASSYSKVSPHQPQHF
TRBJ1-3 | once | TRBV5-6 | NA | TGTGCCAGCAGCGCGAACAGGGCTGGAAACACCATATATTTT | CASSANRAGNTIYF
TRBJ1-1 | NA | TRBV28 | NA | TGTGCCACCGCTTTATATACTGAAGCTTTCTTT | CATALYTEAFF
TRBJ1-6 | once | TRBV3-1/TRBV3-2 | NA | TGTGCCAGCAGCCAGCACAATTCACCCCTCCACTTT | CASSQHNSPLHF
TRBJ2-7 | NA | TRBV18 | NA | TGTGCCAGCTCATTAGGGACCGGGAGCGAGCAGTACTTC | CASSLGTGSEQYF
TRBJ1-4 | NA | TRBV18 | NA | TGTGCCAGCTCACCGGGACATTCTGAAAAACTGTTTTTT | CASSPGHSEKLFF
TRBJ1-5 | NA | TRBV6-5 | NA | TGTGCCAGCAGTTCCATGGACCGGCAAGGGGCCCAGCATTTT | CASSSMDRQGAQHF
TRBJ2-1 | once | TRBV18 | TRBD2 | TGTGCCAGCTCACCTGACCGGGGACTAACCGAGTTCTTC | CASSPDRGLTEFF
TRBJ2-6 | once | TRBV27 | NA | TGTGCCAGCAGTCCTACCCCCAAGAGGGTACAGGGCTTATCTGGGGCCAACGTCCTGACTTTC | CASSPTPKRVQGLSGANVLTF
TRBJ1-1 | once | TRBV4-3 | NA | TGCGCCAGCAGCCAAGAGAGCTTTAGGGACACTGAAGCTTTCTTT | CASSQESFRDTEAFF
TRBJ1-2 | NA | TRBV28 | NA | TGTGCCAGCACCTCCCTTGACGGGCAGTTAGGCCCCTATGGCTACACCTTC | CASTSLDGQLGPYGYTF
TRBJ1-3 | NA | TRBV27 | NA | TGTGCCAGCAGTTTAACGGGGGCAAGAGGAAACACCATATATTTT | CASSLTGARGNTIYF
TRBJ2-1 | NA | TRBV14 | TRBD1 | TGTGCCAGCAGCCCAGGCCGGGACAGGGGGATGAATGAGCAGTTCTTC | CASSPGRDRGMNEQFF
TRBJ1-1 | once | TRBV11-2 | TRBD1 | TGTGCCAGCAGCTTATTGGGTCAGGGGGCGATGAACACTGAAGCTTTCTTT | CASSLLGQGAMNTEAFF
TRBJ2-7 | NA | TRBV30 | TRBD1 | TGTGCCTGGACGACAGGGTCTATCTCCTACGAGCAGTACTTC | CAWTTGSISYEQYF
TRBJ1-2 | NA | TRBV7-8 | NA | TGTGCCAGCAGCTTAGGTGTAAACTATGGCTACACCTTC | CASSLGVNYGYTF
TRBJ2-1 | NA | TRBV9 | NA | TGTGCCAGCAGCGTAGACCCCCACTCCTACAATGAGCAGTTCTTC | CASSVDPHSYNEQFF
TRBJ1-5 | few | TRBV30 | TRBD1 | TGTGCCTGGAGTGGACAGGGAAACAATCAGCCCCAGCATTTT | CAWSGQGNNQPQHF
TRBJ2-1 | NA | TRBV15 | NA | TGTGCCACCAGCGCCGGTCCCGGGGGTGAGCAGTTCTTC | CATSAGPGGEQFF
TRBJ1-6 | NA | TRBV11-2 | NA | TGTGCCAGCAGCGCCCGGTGGGGGGAATCACCCCTCCACTTT | CASSARWGESPLHF